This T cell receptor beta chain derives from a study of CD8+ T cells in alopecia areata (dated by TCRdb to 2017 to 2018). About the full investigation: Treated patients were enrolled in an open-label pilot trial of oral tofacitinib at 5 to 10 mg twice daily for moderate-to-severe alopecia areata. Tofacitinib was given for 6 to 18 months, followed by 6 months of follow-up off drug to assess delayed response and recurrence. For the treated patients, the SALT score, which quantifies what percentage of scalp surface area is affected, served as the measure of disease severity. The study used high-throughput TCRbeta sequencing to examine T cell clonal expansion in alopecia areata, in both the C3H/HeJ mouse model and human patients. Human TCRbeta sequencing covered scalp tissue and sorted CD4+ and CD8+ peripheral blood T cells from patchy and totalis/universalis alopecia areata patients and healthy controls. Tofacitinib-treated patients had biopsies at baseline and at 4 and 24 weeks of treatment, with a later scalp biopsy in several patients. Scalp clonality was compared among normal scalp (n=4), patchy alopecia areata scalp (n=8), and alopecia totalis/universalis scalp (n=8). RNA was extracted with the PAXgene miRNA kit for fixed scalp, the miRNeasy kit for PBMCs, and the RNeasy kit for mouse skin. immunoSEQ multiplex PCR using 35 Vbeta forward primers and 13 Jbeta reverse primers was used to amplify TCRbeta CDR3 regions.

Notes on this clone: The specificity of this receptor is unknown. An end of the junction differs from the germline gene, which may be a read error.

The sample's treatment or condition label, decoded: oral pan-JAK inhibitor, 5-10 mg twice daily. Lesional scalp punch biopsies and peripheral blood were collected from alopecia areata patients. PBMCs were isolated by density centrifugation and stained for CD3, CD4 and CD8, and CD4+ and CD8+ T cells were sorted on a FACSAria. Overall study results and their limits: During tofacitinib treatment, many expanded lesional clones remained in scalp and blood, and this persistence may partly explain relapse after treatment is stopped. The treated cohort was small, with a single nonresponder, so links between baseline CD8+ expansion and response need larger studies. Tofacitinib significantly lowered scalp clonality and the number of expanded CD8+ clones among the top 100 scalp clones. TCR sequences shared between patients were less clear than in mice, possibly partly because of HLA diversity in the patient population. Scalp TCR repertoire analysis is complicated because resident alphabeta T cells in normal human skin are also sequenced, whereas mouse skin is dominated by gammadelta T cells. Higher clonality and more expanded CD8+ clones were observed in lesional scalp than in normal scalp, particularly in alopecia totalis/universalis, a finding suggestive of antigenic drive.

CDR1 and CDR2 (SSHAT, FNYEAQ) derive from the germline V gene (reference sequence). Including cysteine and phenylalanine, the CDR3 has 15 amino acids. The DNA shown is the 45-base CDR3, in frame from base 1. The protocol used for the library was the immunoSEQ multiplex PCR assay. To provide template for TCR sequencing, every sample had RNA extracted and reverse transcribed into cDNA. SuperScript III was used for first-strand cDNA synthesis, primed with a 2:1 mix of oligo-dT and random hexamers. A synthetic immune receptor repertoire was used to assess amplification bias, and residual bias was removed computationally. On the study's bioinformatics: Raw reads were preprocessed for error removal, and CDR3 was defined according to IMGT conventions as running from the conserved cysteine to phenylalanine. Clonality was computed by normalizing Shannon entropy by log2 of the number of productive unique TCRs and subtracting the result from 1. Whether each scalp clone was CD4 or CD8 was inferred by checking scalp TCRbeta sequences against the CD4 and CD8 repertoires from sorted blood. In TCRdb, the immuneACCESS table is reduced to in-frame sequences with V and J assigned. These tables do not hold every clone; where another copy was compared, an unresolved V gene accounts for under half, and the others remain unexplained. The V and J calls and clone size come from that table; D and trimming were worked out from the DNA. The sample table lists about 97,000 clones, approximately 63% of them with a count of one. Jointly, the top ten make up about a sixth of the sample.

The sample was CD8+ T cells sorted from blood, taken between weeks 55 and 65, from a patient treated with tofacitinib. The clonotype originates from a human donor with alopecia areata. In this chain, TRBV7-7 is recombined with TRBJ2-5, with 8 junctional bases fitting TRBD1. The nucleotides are TGTGCTAGCAGCCCCAGGTCAGGGGGCTCAGAGACCCAGTACTTC. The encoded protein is CASSPRSGGSETQYF. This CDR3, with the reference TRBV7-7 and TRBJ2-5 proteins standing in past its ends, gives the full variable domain GAGVSQSPRYKVTKRGQDVTLRCDPISSHATLYWYQQALGQGPEFLTYFNYEAQPDKSGLPSDRFSAERPEGSISTLTIQRTEQRDSAMYRCASSPRSGGSETQYFGPGTRLLVL.